The 29 T cell receptor beta chains in this list originate from one sample, sequenced in a study of long-term antiretroviral therapy in people with HIV. It was version v3.0 of the immunoSEQ assay that was run at survey level. Produced via immunoSEQ multiplex PCR; TCRdb's table is partial and in-frame only. The sample carries about 30,000 clones, roughly 93% recorded once. Source: unsorted PBMCs, taken 6.2 years after starting antiretroviral therapy. These receptors originate from a man aged 35 to 55 with HIV.

The CDR3: CASTFPQSSSYNEQFF. The CDR3, as DNA: TGTGCCAGCACTTTTCCACAGAGTAGCTCCTACAATGAGCAGTTCTTC. The J gene is TRBJ2-1, the V gene TRBV6-6, with D uncertain. The CDR3 covers 16 residues. V shed 7 bases and J shed 0 bases, with 16 bases lying between them. From germline, CDR1 is MNHNY and CDR2 SVGAGI (reference sequence).

The chain joins TRBV28 to TRBJ1-5; D is uncertain. Germline V lookup: CDR1 MDHEN, CDR2 SYDVKM. V dropped 2 bases and J dropped 0 bases, with 8 bases sitting between them. This CDR3 contains 15 residues. CDR3 in DNA: TGTGCCAGCAGTTTAAGACTGAATAGCAATCAGCCCCAGCATTTT. Amino acids: CASSLRLNSNQPQHF.

This clone was seen just once. V is TRBV5-6 and J is TRBJ2-1; D is ambiguous. The germline V gene encodes CDR1 SGHDT and CDR2 YYEEEE. CDR3 length: 17 residues. V lost 2 bases to trimming and J lost 0 bases, with 15 bases between them. The CDR3 sequence is CASSFEGLGRSYNEQFF. The CDR3 DNA follows: TGTGCCAGCAGCTTCGAAGGGTTGGGCCGCTCCTACAATGAGCAGTTCTTC.

The CDR3 is CASSQEGAGNTIYF. The CDR3 region has the DNA TGTGCCAGCAGCCAAGAGGGGGCAGGAAACACCATATATTTT. This chain joins TRBV4-2 and TRBJ1-3; D may be TRBD1 (6 bases). V was pared by 0 bases and J by 4 bases, with 7 bases between. The CDR3 is made up of 14 amino acids. CDR1 is LGHNA and CDR2 is YNFKEQ in the germline V gene.

The chain has TRBV28 and TRBJ1-4; D is uncertain. This CDR3 contains 14 residues. CDR1 and CDR2 (germline): MDHEN, SYDVKM. V was trimmed by 5 bases and J by 7 bases, leaving 14 bases between them. The CDR3: CASSTPGVGEKLFF. In DNA, the CDR3 is TGTGCCAGCAGTACCCCTGGTGTAGGTGAAAAACTGTTTTTT.

The CDR3 bases are TGTGCCAGCACCACTTCCAATGAGCAGTTCTTC. This translates into CASTTSNEQFF. This chain joins TRBV27 and TRBJ2-1; no reliable D call. CDR1 MNHEY and CDR2 SMNVEV come from the germline V gene (reference sequence). The CDR3 has 11 amino acids. The V gene lost 7 bases and the J gene lost 6 bases, with 7 bases spanning the gap.

This chain uses TRBV4-1 with TRBJ1-4; TRBD1 is a possible D gene (5 bases). There are 15 residues in the CDR3. Per germline, CDR1 MGHRA and CDR2 YSYEKL. Trimming cost V 3 bases and J 7 bases, with 15 bases left between them. The DNA for the CDR3 is TGCGCCAGCAGCCACATAGCGGGGCGCGGTGAAAAACTGTTTTTT. It encodes CASSHIAGRGEKLFF.

A remark on this clone: The sample holds other DNA sequences that translate to the same CDR3. The gene calls are TRBV5-1 and TRBJ2-6; D gene ambiguous. The CDR3 loop spans 15 amino acids. V was shortened by 1 base and J by 1 base, with 6 bases between the two germline ends. The germline V gene has CDR1 SGHRS and CDR2 YFSETQ. CDR3 in amino acids: CASSLQASGANVLTF. In nucleotides, the CDR3 is TGCGCCAGCAGCTTGCAGGCTTCTGGGGCCAACGTCCTGACTTTC. Based on the CDR3 plus reference TRBV5-1 and TRBJ2-6, the full variable domain is KAGVTQTPRYLIKTRGQQVTLSCSPISGHRSVSWYQQTPGQGLQFLFEYFSETQRNKGNFPGRFSGRQFSNSRSEMNVSTLELGDSALYLCASSLQASGANVLTFGAGSRLTVL.

Here the CDR3 DNA reads TGTGCCAGCAGCTTAGCCAGCGGGACCCGGAGGGATGGCTACACCTTC. This gives the protein CASSLASGTRRDGYTF. The chain recombines TRBV7-9 with TRBJ1-2; D perhaps matches TRBD1 (5 bases). Germline V gene lookup returns CDR1 SEHNR and CDR2 FQNEAQ (reference sequence). CDR3 length: 16 amino acids. V was clipped by 0 bases and J by 6 bases, with 17 bases between them. Full variable domain (missing parts from reference TRBV7-9 and TRBJ1-2): DTGVSQNPRHKITKRGQNVTFRCDPISEHNRLYWYRQTLGQGPEFLTYFQNEAQLEKSRLLSDRFSAERPKGSFSTLEIQRTEQGDSAMYLCASSLASGTRRDGYTFGSGTRLTVV.

Only one count was recorded for this clone. This sequence joins TRBV30 and TRBJ1-3; 7 positions agree with TRBD1. The CDR3 has 13 amino acids. Unmatched junction bases numbered 3, after V lost 5 bases and J lost 2 bases. The germline V gene has CDR1 GTSNPN and CDR2 SVGIG (reference sequence). This CDR3 is CAWDTGAGNTIYF. In DNA, the CDR3 is TGTGCCTGGGACACAGGGGCTGGAAACACCATATATTTT.

The genes are TRBV6-5 and TRBJ1-2; weak D call: TRBD1 (6 bases). Germline V gene lookup returns CDR1 MNHEY and CDR2 SVGAGI. CDR3 size: 16 residues. With 2 bases removed from V and 2 bases from J, the gap between germline ends came to 15 bases. CDR3 nucleotides: TGTGCCAGCAGTTACCATGGACAGCAAGAGAACTATGGCTACACCTTC. Translated: CASSYHGQQENYGYTF.

The CDR3 sequence is CASSQVGGETQYF. CDR3 sequence (DNA): TGCGCCAGCAGCCAAGTGGGGGGGGAGACCCAGTACTTC. The chain is built from TRBV4-3 and TRBJ2-5; 7 nucleotides agree with TRBD2. CDR1 is LGHNA and CDR2 is YSLEER in the germline V gene. Trimming took 1 base from V and 5 from J; bases not matched to a gene: 1. This CDR3 is 13 amino acids long.

This rearrangement joins TRBV11-2 to TRBJ2-7, with D possibly TRBD2 on 5 matching bases. The CDR3 has 12 amino acids. V lost 4 bases and J 5 bases, leaving 9 bases between the germline ends. From germline, CDR1 is SGHAT and CDR2 FQNNGV. CDR3 sequence reads: CASSSYGDEQYF. The CDR3 bases are TGTGCCAGCAGCTCGTACGGGGACGAGCAGTACTTC.

The genes are TRBV6-5 and TRBJ2-1; 10 nucleotides align to TRBD2. Germline V gives CDR1 MNHEY, CDR2 SVGAGI. After removal of 7 bases from V and 4 bases from J, the junction contained 4 bases not matched to a gene. The CDR3 covers 14 residues. CDR3 nucleotide sequence: TGTGCCAGCAACGAGCGGGGGGGTTACAATGAGCAGTTCTTC. It specifies CASNERGGYNEQFF.

J is TRBJ2-5 and V is TRBV28; 9 positions match TRBD2. Germline assignment: CDR1 MDHEN and CDR2 SYDVKM. The CDR3 has 15 residues. Trimming at V came to 3 bases and at J to 4 bases, leaving 6 bases not matched to a gene. CDR3 nucleotide sequence: TGTGCCAGCAGTTTGGCGGGGGGGCTAATAGAGACCCAGTACTTC. It is translated as CASSLAGGLIETQYF.

The chain employs TRBV14 and TRBJ1-6; TRBD1 might be the D (6 bases). This CDR3 spans 14 amino acids. From germline, CDR1 is SGHDN and CDR2 FVKESK. Deletions cut 4 bases from V and 6 bases from J, with 10 bases between. The CDR3 sequence: CASSPGTLNSPLHF. The DNA of the CDR3 is TGTGCCAGCAGCCCCGGGACACTTAATTCACCCCTCCACTTT.

The chain uses TRBV29-1 and TRBJ2-1; TRBD2 aligns across 10 bases. The CDR3 is made up of 13 amino acids. Trimming cost V 8 bases and J 9 bases; bases outside gene matches: 10. Germline V lookup: CDR1 SQVTM, CDR2 ANQGSEA. The CDR3: CSIWGTSASEQFF. The CDR3 coding sequence is TGCAGCATATGGGGGACTAGCGCGTCTGAGCAGTTCTTC.

CDR3 in DNA: TGTGCCAGCAGCAAGGACAGGGCGCACAATGAGCAGTTCTTC. Translated: CASSKDRAHNEQFF. The gene calls are TRBV7-3 and TRBJ2-1, with TRBD1 identical over 8 bases. V shed 5 bases, J shed 5 bases, and the junction held 5 bases outside the gene matches. The CDR3 spans 14 residues. CDR1 SGHTA and CDR2 FQGTGA come from the germline V gene.

V and J are TRBV27 and TRBJ2-7; D gene uncertain. Trimming left V 2 bases short and J 1 base short, with 12 bases between. Germline CDR1 reads MNHEY; CDR2 reads SMNVEV (reference sequence). The CDR3 has 15 residues. The DNA for the CDR3 is TGTGCCAGCAGTTTAGACGGAGTCAGTTCCTACGAGCAGTACTTC. This translates into CASSLDGVSSYEQYF.

The chain links TRBV19 to TRBJ1-1, with no clear D. The CDR3 spans 12 residues. Germline CDR1 is LNHDA and CDR2 is SQIVND (reference sequence). Trimming cost V 5 bases and J 2 bases, with 6 bases left between them. Here the CDR3 reads CASSRRNTEAFF. CDR3 bases: TGTGCCAGTAGTCGCAGAAACACTGAAGCTTTCTTT.

The V call is TRBV27, the J call TRBJ2-2; 10 bases agree with TRBD1. This CDR3 contains 14 residues. Germline trimming cut 5 bases from V and 9 bases from J; bases unmatched to any gene: 6. Germline values: CDR1 MNHEY, CDR2 SMNVEV (reference sequence). CDR3 loop: CASSPQTGGRELFF. Written as DNA, the CDR3 is TGTGCCAGCAGTCCACAGACAGGGGGCCGGGAGCTGTTTTTT.

The chain combines TRBV27 with TRBJ2-7; perhaps TRBD1 as D (6 bases). Trimming pared 1 base from V and 4 bases from J, leaving 14 bases between. This CDR3 has 15 residues. Germline CDR1 and CDR2: MNHEY and SMNVEV (reference sequence). The CDR3: CASSLYQGFAYEQYF. As DNA, the CDR3 is TGTGCCAGCAGTTTATATCAGGGGTTCGCTTACGAGCAGTACTTC.

The chain combines TRBV4-2 with TRBJ1-4; 9 bases line up with TRBD1. There are 15 residues in the CDR3. The junction had 0 bases not matched to a gene; V was cut back by 0 bases and J by 4 bases. Germline V gene lookup returns CDR1 LGHNA and CDR2 YNFKEQ. CDR3 in amino acids: CASSQEGQGNEKLFF. CDR3 DNA sequence: TGTGCCAGCAGCCAAGAGGGACAGGGTAATGAAAAACTGTTTTTT.

The chain is built from TRBV29-1 and TRBJ2-5; 7 bases fit TRBD1. Germline CDR1 SQVTM, CDR2 ANQGSEA. This CDR3 has 15 residues. The V gene end was trimmed by 3 bases and the J gene end by 0 bases; junction bases not matched to a gene: 7. CDR3 sequence reads: CSVELGTAYQETQYF. Written as DNA, the CDR3 is TGCAGCGTTGAGCTCGGGACAGCCTACCAAGAGACCCAGTACTTC.

The V and J genes are TRBV27 and TRBJ2-7, with 11 bases lining up with TRBD1. The CDR3 spans 14 residues. Unmatched junction bases numbered 9, after V lost 8 bases and J lost 6 bases. Germline V lookup: CDR1 MNHEY, CDR2 SMNVEV (reference sequence). The DNA of the CDR3 is TGTGCCAGCCGGCGTGGGACAGGGGGTACCGAGCAGTACTTC. Amino acids: CASRRGTGGTEQYF.

CDR3 residues: CASSLGNSGTGDLNTEAFF. The CDR3 DNA reads as TGTGCCAGCAGCTTGGGCAACTCCGGGACAGGGGACTTGAACACTGAAGCTTTCTTT. V is TRBV5-4 and J is TRBJ1-1, with 10 bases fitting TRBD1. The V gene's germline CDR1 is SGHNT and CDR2 YYREEE (reference sequence). V gave up 0 bases and J gave up 0 bases; unmatched junction bases: 11. The CDR3 covers 19 residues.

V and J are TRBV11-2 and TRBJ2-1, with D possibly called TRBD1 or TRBD2 (5 bases each). From germline, CDR1 is SGHAT and CDR2 FQNNGV. The CDR3 is 13 amino acids. V shed 5 bases and J shed 6 bases, with 11 bases lying between them. CDR3 DNA: TGTGCCAGCAGCCGCCAGGGACCCAATGAGCAGTTCTTC. It codes for CASSRQGPNEQFF.

The genes are TRBV19 and TRBJ2-1, with a tentative D call TRBD2 (7 bases). This CDR3 has 16 residues. V shed 1 base and J shed 5 bases, with 15 bases lying between them. From germline, CDR1 is LNHDA and CDR2 SQIVND (reference sequence). CDR3 region: CASSIGLAGAHNEQFF. The CDR3 DNA follows: TGTGCCAGTAGTATAGGACTCGCGGGGGCCCACAATGAGCAGTTCTTC.

Only a few counts were recorded for this clone. V is TRBV27 and J is TRBJ2-3; the match to TRBD2 covers 9 bases. V trimming: 3 bases; J trimming: 0 bases; junction bases outside the gene matches: 4. Germline values: CDR1 MNHEY, CDR2 SMNVEV (reference sequence). The CDR3 sequence is 16 residues long. The DNA for the CDR3 is TGTGCCAGCAGTTTCGGGCGGGAGGGAAGCACAGATACGCAGTATTTT. Its translation is CASSFGREGSTDTQYF.